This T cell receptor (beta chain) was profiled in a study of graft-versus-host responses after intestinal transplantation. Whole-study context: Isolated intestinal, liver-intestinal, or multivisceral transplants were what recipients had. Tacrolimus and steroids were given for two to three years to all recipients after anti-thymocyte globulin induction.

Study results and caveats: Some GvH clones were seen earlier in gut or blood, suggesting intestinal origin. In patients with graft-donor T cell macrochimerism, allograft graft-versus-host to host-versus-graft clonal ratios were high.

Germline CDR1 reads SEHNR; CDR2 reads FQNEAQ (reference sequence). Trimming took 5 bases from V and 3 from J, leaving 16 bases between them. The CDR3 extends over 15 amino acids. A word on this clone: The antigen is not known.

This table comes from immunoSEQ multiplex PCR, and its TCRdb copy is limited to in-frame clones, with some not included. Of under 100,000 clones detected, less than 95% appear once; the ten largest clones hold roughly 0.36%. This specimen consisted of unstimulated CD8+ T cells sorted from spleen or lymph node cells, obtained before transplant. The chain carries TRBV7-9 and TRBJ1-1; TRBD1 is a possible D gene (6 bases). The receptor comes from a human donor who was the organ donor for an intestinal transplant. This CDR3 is CASSRDRWGDTEAFF. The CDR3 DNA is TGTGCCAGCAGCCGTGACAGGTGGGGTGACACTGAAGCTTTCTTT.